The entry below describes one TCR beta chain. Its antigen is unidentified. Germline CDR1 reads DFQATT; CDR2 reads SNEGSKA (reference sequence). The length of the CDR3 is 15 residues. The V gene lost 6 bases and the J gene lost 1 base, with 16 bases spanning the gap. This sample stems from a study of T-cell memory formation after mild COVID-19. From the 5' RACE reads, TCRdb called clonotypes with MiXCR, one entry per CDR3 protein. This table holds 400,000 or so distinct CDR3 sequences, roughly 20% found once. Regarding the study as a whole: A subset of responding clones appeared in pre-infection memory, suggesting cross-reactive memory joined. The second-wave clones peaking on day 37 were not confirmed as SARS-CoV-2-specific.

The sample comprised PBMCs or a T cell subset sorted from them (not recorded which). The source is an adult woman who had mild COVID-19 (a few samples of this study predate the infection). Cell type and time point are not known. The chain is built from TRBV20-1 and TRBJ2-1; no clear D gene. This CDR3 reads CSAVLLSSSYNEQFF. The CDR3 DNA reads as TGCAGTGCCGTGCTACTCTCTAGTTCCTACAATGAGCAGTTCTTC.